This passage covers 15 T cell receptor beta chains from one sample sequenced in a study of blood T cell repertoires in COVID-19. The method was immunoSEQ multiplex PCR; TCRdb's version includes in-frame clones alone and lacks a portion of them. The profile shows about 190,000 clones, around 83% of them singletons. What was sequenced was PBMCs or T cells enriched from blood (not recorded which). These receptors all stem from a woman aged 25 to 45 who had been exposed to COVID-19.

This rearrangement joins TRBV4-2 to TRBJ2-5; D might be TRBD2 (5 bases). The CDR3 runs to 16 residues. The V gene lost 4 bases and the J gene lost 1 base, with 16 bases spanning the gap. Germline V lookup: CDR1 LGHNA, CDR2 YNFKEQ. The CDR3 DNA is TGTGCCAGCAGCCCCCGAGGGCAGGCTCCCCAAGAGACCCAGTACTTC. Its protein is CASSPRGQAPQETQYF.

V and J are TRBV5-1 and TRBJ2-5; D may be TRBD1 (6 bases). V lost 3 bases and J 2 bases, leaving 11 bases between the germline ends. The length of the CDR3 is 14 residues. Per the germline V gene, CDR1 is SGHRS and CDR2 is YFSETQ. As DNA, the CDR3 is TGCGCCAGCAGCTCAGGACAGCTACAAGAGACCCAGTACTTC. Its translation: CASSSGQLQETQYF.

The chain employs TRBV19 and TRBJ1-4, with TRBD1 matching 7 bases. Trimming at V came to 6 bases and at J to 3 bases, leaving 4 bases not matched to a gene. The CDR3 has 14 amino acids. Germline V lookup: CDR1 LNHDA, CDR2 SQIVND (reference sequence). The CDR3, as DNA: TGTGCCAGTAGACGGGACAGTTCTAATGAAAAACTGTTTTTT. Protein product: CASRRDSSNEKLFF.

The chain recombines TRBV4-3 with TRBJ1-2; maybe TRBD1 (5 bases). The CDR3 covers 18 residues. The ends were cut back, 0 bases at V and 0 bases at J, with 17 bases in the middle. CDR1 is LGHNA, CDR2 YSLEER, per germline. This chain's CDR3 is CASSQDIVTPGTNYGYTF. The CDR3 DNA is TGCGCCAGCAGCCAAGATATCGTTACTCCAGGGACTAACTATGGCTACACCTTC.

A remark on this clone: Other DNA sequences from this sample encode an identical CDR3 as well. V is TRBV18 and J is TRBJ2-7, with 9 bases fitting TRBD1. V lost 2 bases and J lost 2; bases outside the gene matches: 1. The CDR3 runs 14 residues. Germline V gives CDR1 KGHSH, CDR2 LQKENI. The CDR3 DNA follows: TGTGCCAGCTCACCAGGGACAGGGCCCTACGAGCAGTACTTC. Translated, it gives CASSPGTGPYEQYF.

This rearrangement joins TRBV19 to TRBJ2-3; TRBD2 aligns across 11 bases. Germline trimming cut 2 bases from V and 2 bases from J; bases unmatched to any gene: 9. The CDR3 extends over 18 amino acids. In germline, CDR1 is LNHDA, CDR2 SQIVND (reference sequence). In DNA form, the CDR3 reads TGTGCCAGTAGTATAATCCTAGCGGGGGGCGGAGACACAGATACGCAGTATTTT. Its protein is CASSIILAGGGDTDTQYF. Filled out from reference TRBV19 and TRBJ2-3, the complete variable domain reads DGGITQSPKYLFRKEGQNVTLSCEQNLNHDAMYWYRQDPGQGLRLIYYSQIVNDFQKGDIAEGYSVSREKKESFPLTVTSAQKNPTAFYLCASSIILAGGGDTDTQYFGPGTRLTVL.

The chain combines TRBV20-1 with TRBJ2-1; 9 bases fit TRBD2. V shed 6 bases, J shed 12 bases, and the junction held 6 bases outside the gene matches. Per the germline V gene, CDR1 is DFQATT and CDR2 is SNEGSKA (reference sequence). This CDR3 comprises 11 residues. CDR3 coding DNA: TGCAGTGCGAGACTAGCGGAGGGGCAGTTCTTC. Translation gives CSARLAEGQFF.

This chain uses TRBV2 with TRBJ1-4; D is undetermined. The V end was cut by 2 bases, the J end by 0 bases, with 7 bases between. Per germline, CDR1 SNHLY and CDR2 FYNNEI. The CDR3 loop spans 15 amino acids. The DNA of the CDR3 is TGTGCCAGCAGTGAACGCGGAGCAACTAATGAAAAACTGTTTTTT. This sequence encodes CASSERGATNEKLFF.

CDR3 DNA sequence: TGTGCCTGGGAGAAACGCCGGGACAGCAGGGGAAACACCATATATTTT. Amino acid sequence: CAWEKRRDSRGNTIYF. This chain links TRBV30 with TRBJ1-3, with 7 nucleotides matching TRBD1. Germline CDR1 is GTSNPN and CDR2 is SVGIG (reference sequence). This CDR3 has 16 amino acids. The J segment lost 4 bases and the V segment lost 5 bases, leaving 14 bases of the junction unmatched.

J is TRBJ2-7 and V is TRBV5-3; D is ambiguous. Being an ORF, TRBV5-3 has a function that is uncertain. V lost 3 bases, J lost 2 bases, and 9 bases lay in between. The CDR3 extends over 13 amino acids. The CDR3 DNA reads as TGTGCCAGAAGCTCCCTTGAGACCTACGAGCAGTACTTC. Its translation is CARSSLETYEQYF.

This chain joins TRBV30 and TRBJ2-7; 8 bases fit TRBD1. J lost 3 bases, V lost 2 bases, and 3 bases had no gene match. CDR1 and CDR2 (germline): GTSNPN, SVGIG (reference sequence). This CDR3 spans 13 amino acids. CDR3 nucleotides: TGTGCCTGGAGTTACAGGGGGAACTACGAGCAGTACTTC. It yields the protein CAWSYRGNYEQYF.

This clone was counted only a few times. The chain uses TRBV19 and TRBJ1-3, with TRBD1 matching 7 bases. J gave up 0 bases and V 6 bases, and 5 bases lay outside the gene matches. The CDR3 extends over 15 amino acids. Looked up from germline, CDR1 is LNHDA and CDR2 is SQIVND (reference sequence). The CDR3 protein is CASSQGQFSGNTIYF. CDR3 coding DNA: TGTGCCAGTAGCCAGGGACAGTTCTCTGGAAACACCATATATTTT.

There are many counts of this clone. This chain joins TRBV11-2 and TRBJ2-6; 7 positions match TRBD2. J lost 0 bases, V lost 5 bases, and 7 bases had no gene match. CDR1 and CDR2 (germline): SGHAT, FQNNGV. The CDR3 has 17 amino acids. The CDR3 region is CASSPPAGVSGANVLTF. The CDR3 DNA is TGTGCCAGCAGCCCCCCGGCGGGGGTCTCTGGGGCCAACGTCCTGACTTTC.

Written as DNA, the CDR3 is TGTGCCAGTAGTATGGGGGCGAACACCTACGAGCAGTACTTC. It codes for CASSMGANTYEQYF. This rearrangement joins TRBV19 to TRBJ2-7; the D gene is possibly TRBD1 (6 bases). CDR3 length: 14 residues. Germline V gives CDR1 LNHDA, CDR2 SQIVND (reference sequence). Trimming took 3 bases from V and 2 from J, leaving 11 bases between them.

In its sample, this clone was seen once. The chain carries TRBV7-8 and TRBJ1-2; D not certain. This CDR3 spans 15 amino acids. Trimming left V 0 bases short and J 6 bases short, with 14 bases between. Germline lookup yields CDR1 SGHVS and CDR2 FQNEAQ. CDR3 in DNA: TGTGCCAGCAGCTTAGCGAGGCGGGTACCGGATGGCTACACCTTC. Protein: CASSLARRVPDGYTF.